This T cell receptor beta chain was captured by sequencing in a study of Tregs in tolerant kidney transplant recipients. The CDR3 contains 14 residues. With 8 bases clipped from V and 4 bases from J, the junction kept 11 bases outside the gene matches. CDR1 SNHLY and CDR2 FYNNEI come from the germline V gene. Mixed chimerism was transient after nonmyeloablative marrow transplants from related graft donors. CD4+CD25+CD127- Tregs, CD4+CD25- non-Tregs, CD4 and CD8 cells were sorted. Turning to this clone: Its matching antigen is unknown. Read sequence stops 3 residues before the CDR3 end, and the germline J gene provides the missing end.

Study-level findings and limits: This study did not directly address biological reproducibility. Validation in larger populations is needed because few patients were studied.

Sequencing used immunoSEQ multiplex PCR; TCRdb keeps in-frame clones, though not all of them. Its table lists around 15,000 clones. The V call is TRBV2, the J call TRBJ2-7; 7 bases line up with TRBD1. The sample consisted of CD4+ T cells from blood (PBMCs), taken 12 months after the transplant. The sequence was obtained from a human patient who received a combined kidney and bone marrow transplant. Some T cells may be graft donor cells. Partial CDR3 DNA: TGTGCCAGCTTAGACCCGGACAGGCTGTACGAG. Amino acid sequence: CASLDPDRLYE. The entire CDR3 protein is CASLDPDRLYEQYF.